The sequence of this TCR beta chain was determined in a study of OX40 agonist ivuxolimab in advanced cancers. Clones were sequenced by immunoSEQ multiplex PCR, and TCRdb holds only the in-frame ones, with some missing. The data show more than 70,000 clones, 84% seen once. Germline trimming cut 5 bases from V and 0 bases from J; bases unmatched to any gene: 3. Germline-derived CDR1 and CDR2 are SGHKS and YYEKEE (reference sequence). CDR3 size: 14 residues. This receptor was taken from an adult with an advanced solid tumor such as melanoma, head and neck, liver or kidney cancer. The sample consisted of CD4+ or CD8+ T cells sorted from blood, taken in a trial of the OX40 agonist ivuxolimab. The V gene is TRBV5-5, the J gene TRBJ2-3; 7 nucleotides align to TRBD2. DNA of the CDR3: TGTGCCAGCAGAAAACTAGCGAGCACAGATACGCAGTATTTT. This codes for CASRKLASTDTQYF.